This is a list of T cell receptor beta chains from one sample in a study of cytomegalovirus exposure and HLA in healthy donors. TCRdb's copy holds only in-frame clones and misses some; the assay was immunoSEQ multiplex PCR. The top ten hold about 2.9% of the sample, which has about 170,000 clones, roughly 60% seen once. Sequencing was performed on PBMCs. Every receptor here comes from a man aged 40-55 years in good health and CMV-seronegative. CDR3s include the opening cysteine and the closing phenylalanine or tryptophan. The order of the fields is clone size, V gene, D gene, J gene, CDR3 protein, CDR3 DNA. A D gene is named only where the DNA matches it firmly. Size values are once, few and many counts, or a class for expanded clones, and some rows have none.

clone size: NA
V gene: TRBV28
D gene: TRBD1
J gene: TRBJ1-1
CDR3 protein: CASSSLDRGRTEAFF
CDR3 DNA: TGTGCCAGCAGTTCCCTCGACAGGGGGCGAACTGAAGCTTTCTTT

clone size: few
V gene: TRBV28
D gene: NA
J gene: TRBJ1-5
CDR3 protein: CASTVGGFYQPQHF
CDR3 DNA: TGTGCCAGCACCGTAGGCGGATTCTATCAGCCCCAGCATTTT

clone size: NA
V gene: TRBV7-8
D gene: NA
J gene: TRBJ1-2
CDR3 protein: CASSQGNYGYTF
CDR3 DNA: TGTGCCAGCAGCCAGGGGAACTATGGCTACACCTTC

clone size: NA
V gene: TRBV4-1
D gene: TRBD2
J gene: TRBJ2-1
CDR3 protein: CASSQEPLGGRSNEQFF
CDR3 DNA: TGCGCCAGCAGCCAAGAGCCTCTCGGCGGGAGAAGCAATGAGCAGTTCTTC

clone size: NA
V gene: TRBV19
D gene: TRBD1
J gene: TRBJ2-7
CDR3 protein: CASSNRGPAYEQYF
CDR3 DNA: TGTGCCAGTAGTAACAGGGGACCCGCCTACGAGCAGTACTTC

clone size: NA
V gene: TRBV19
D gene: NA
J gene: TRBJ1-2
CDR3 protein: CASSIGGIYNYGYTF
CDR3 DNA: TGTGCCAGTAGTATAGGAGGCATTTATAACTATGGCTACACCTTC

clone size: NA
V gene: TRBV18
D gene: TRBD1
J gene: TRBJ2-7
CDR3 protein: CASSLTGTGWYEQYF
CDR3 DNA: TGTGCCAGCTCACTGACTGGGACAGGGTGGTACGAGCAGTACTTC

clone size: NA
V gene: TRBV6-6
D gene: TRBD1
J gene: TRBJ1-6
CDR3 protein: CASNPGQGISPLHF
CDR3 DNA: TGTGCCAGCAATCCGGGACAGGGGATTTCACCCCTCCACTTT

clone size: NA
V gene: TRBV7-3
D gene: NA
J gene: TRBJ2-1
CDR3 protein: CASSQAPNNEQFF
CDR3 DNA: TGTGCCAGCAGTCAAGCACCAAACAATGAGCAGTTCTTC

clone size: NA
V gene: TRBV6-5
D gene: TRBD2
J gene: TRBJ2-2
CDR3 protein: CASSVSGGSSGELFF
CDR3 DNA: TGTGCCAGCAGTGTTAGCGGGGGGTCTTCCGGGGAGCTGTTTTTT

clone size: NA
V gene: TRBV15
D gene: TRBD2
J gene: TRBJ2-7
CDR3 protein: CATSRGSSGLSSYEQYF
CDR3 DNA: TGTGCCACCAGCAGAGGATCTAGCGGTTTAAGCTCCTACGAGCAGTACTTC

clone size: NA
V gene: TRBV18
D gene: NA
J gene: TRBJ2-6
CDR3 protein: CASSPNRAGANVLTF
CDR3 DNA: TGTGCCAGCTCACCAAACAGGGCTGGGGCCAACGTCCTGACTTTC

clone size: NA
V gene: TRBV29-1
D gene: TRBD1
J gene: TRBJ1-6
CDR3 protein: CSVWTGGDNSPLHF
CDR3 DNA: TGCAGCGTCTGGACAGGGGGCGATAATTCACCCCTCCACTTT

clone size: NA
V gene: TRBV5-4
D gene: TRBD1
J gene: TRBJ2-2
CDR3 protein: CASSLKGRGTYTGELFF
CDR3 DNA: TGTGCCAGCAGCTTGAAGGGCAGGGGGACATACACCGGGGAGCTGTTTTTT

clone size: NA
V gene: TRBV11-2
D gene: NA
J gene: TRBJ1-2
CDR3 protein: CASSLRRGSNYGYTF
CDR3 DNA: TGTGCCAGCAGCTTACGAAGGGGCTCTAACTATGGCTACACCTTC

clone size: once
V gene: TRBV2
D gene: TRBD2
J gene: TRBJ2-7
CDR3 protein: CATQRQRDFYEQYF
CDR3 DNA: TGTGCCACCCAAAGACAGCGGGACTTCTACGAGCAGTACTTC

clone size: NA
V gene: TRBV18
D gene: TRBD1
J gene: TRBJ1-2
CDR3 protein: CASSPNPTGDGAGYTF
CDR3 DNA: TGTGCCAGCTCACCAAATCCTACAGGGGACGGGGCTGGCTACACCTTC

clone size: NA
V gene: TRBV27
D gene: NA
J gene: TRBJ2-5
CDR3 protein: CASSYQAHRLETQYF
CDR3 DNA: TGTGCCAGCAGTTATCAGGCCCACAGATTAGAGACCCAGTACTTC

clone size: NA
V gene: TRBV2
D gene: TRBD2
J gene: TRBJ2-7
CDR3 protein: CASSLAGGLGEQYF
CDR3 DNA: TGTGCCAGCAGTCTAGCGGGGGGGCTGGGGGAGCAGTACTTC

clone size: NA
V gene: TRBV6-6
D gene: NA
J gene: TRBJ2-5
CDR3 protein: CASSRTTSQGETQYF
CDR3 DNA: TGTGCCAGCAGTAGAACTACCTCACAGGGAGAGACCCAGTACTTC

clone size: NA
V gene: TRBV6-5
D gene: NA
J gene: TRBJ2-2
CDR3 protein: CASSYPSNGELFF
CDR3 DNA: TGTGCCAGCAGTTACCCTAGTAACGGGGAGCTGTTTTTT

clone size: few
V gene: TRBV5-6
D gene: TRBD2
J gene: TRBJ2-7
CDR3 protein: CASSLASSGVYSYEQYF
CDR3 DNA: TGTGCCAGCAGCTTGGCGTCTAGCGGGGTCTACTCCTACGAGCAGTACTTC